These T cell receptor beta chains were read from a single sample in a study of graft-versus-host responses after intestinal transplantation. Measured with immunoSEQ multiplex PCR; TCRdb has only the in-frame clones, and not every one. The sample shows 15,000 or so clones, approximately 88% of them seen only once. This sample comprised PBMCs, obtained approximately 110 days after intestinal transplant. All receptors come from a human patient who received an intestinal transplant, so some T cells may come from the graft donor. The CDR3 runs from the conserved cysteine through the conserved F or W. D genes are given only for firm matches.

J | D | V | DNA | CDR3
TRBJ2-5 | . | TRBV2 | TGTGCCAGCAGTGACCAGGGGCGAGAGACCCAGTACTTC | CASSDQGRETQYF
TRBJ1-5 | TRBD1 | TRBV27 | TGTGCCAGCAGTTTCTGGCAGGGGGCAATTCAGCCCCAGCATTTT | CASSFWQGAIQPQHF
TRBJ2-1 | TRBD1 | TRBV27 | TGTGCCAGCACCTACAACAGGGGAAGTGAGCAGTTCTTC | CASTYNRGSEQFF
TRBJ2-5 | . | TRBV15 | TGTGCCACCAGCAGAGATCTGGCGGGACCAGAGACCCAGTACTTC | CATSRDLAGPETQYF
TRBJ2-7 | . | TRBV28 | TGTGCCAGCAGTTTTGGGGCAGGGGAGGGTTACGAGCAGTACTTC | CASSFGAGEGYEQYF
TRBJ2-3 | TRBD2 | TRBV7-6 | TGTGCCAGCAGCCCTCTAGCGGCTAGCACAGATACGCAGTATTTT | CASSPLAASTDTQYF
TRBJ1-1 | . | TRBV28 | TGTGCCACCCTATCGGGTTCTGAAGCTTTCTTT | CATLSGSEAFF
TRBJ2-3 | . | TRBV15 | TGTGCCATAAACCGGGGGACAGATACGCAGTATTTT | CAINRGTDTQYF
TRBJ2-7 | . | TRBV4-2 | TGTGCCAGCAGCCAAGAAGGAGGGGGGCCAGACCGGAGCGAGCAGTACTTC | CASSQEGGGPDRSEQYF
TRBJ1-5 | TRBD1 | TRBV27 | TGTGCCAGCACCCGTCCGGGACAGGGTCCGGGGAGCAATCAGCCCCAGCATTTT | CASTRPGQGPGSNQPQHF
TRBJ1-2 | TRBD1 | TRBV28 | TGTGCCAGCAGTTTTTCAGGGGGCTATGGCTACACCTTC | CASSFSGGYGYTF
TRBJ2-7 | TRBD1 | TRBV28 | TGTGCCAGCACTCAAACAACAGGGGCCACCTACGAGCAGTACTTC | CASTQTTGATYEQYF
TRBJ2-7 | . | TRBV28 | TGTGCCAGCAGGGGCCCCGGGGACGAGCAGTACTTC | CASRGPGDEQYF
TRBJ1-6 | . | TRBV11-2 | TGTGCCAGCAGCTTAGAAATAGGGGCCTCACCCCTCCACTTT | CASSLEIGASPLHF